These T cell receptor beta chains were read from a single sample in a study of blood T cell repertoires in COVID-19. Assay: immunoSEQ multiplex PCR; the TCRdb copy retains only in-frame clones and omits some. The table has around 150,000 clones, approximately 80% seen once. Sequencing was carried out using PBMCs or T cells enriched from blood (not recorded which). These receptors were taken from a man between 65 and 80 years old who had been exposed to COVID-19. Each CDR3 is given with its conserved first and last residue. The D gene is left open where the match is weak. The listing skips clone size in some rows; elsewhere it reads once, few, many or a size class.

>TRBV25-1|TRBD1|TRBJ1-4|.
TGTGCCAGCAGTGAATTCGGGACAGGGAAGGGAAAACTGTTTTTT
CASSEFGTGKGKLFF
>TRBV7-2|.|TRBJ1-1|.
TGTGCCAGCAGCTTAGGGGACATGAACACTGAAGCTTTCTTT
CASSLGDMNTEAFF
>TRBV6-2/TRBV6-3|TRBD1|TRBJ1-1|.
TGTGCCAGCAGTGACCGACAGGGGCTTAATGAAGCTTTCTTT
CASSDRQGLNEAFF
>TRBV5-1|TRBD1|TRBJ2-7|once
TGCGCCAGCAGCTCCACAGGGGGCGAGCAGTACTTC
CASSSTGGEQYF
>TRBV27|.|TRBJ2-7|.
TGTGCCAGCAGTTTAAGTCCAGGGGCCTACGAGCAGTACTTC
CASSLSPGAYEQYF
>TRBV2|.|TRBJ2-1|.
TGTGCCAGCACGCCAGGGGAATACAATGAGCAGTTCTTC
CASTPGEYNEQFF
>TRBV2|.|TRBJ1-2|.
TGTGCCAGCAGTGAAGACAGGTTATATGGCTACACCTTC
CASSEDRLYGYTF
>TRBV7-8|TRBD1|TRBJ1-2|.
TGTGCCAGCAGCTCGCCCGACAGGGGAACCTATGGCTACACCTTC
CASSSPDRGTYGYTF
>TRBV7-9|.|TRBJ2-7|.
TGTGCCAGCAGCTTGGACAGTTCCTACGAGCAGTACTTC
CASSLDSSYEQYF
>TRBV19|TRBD1|TRBJ2-7|.
TGTGCCAGTAGTATAATGGCGACAGGGGCCTACGAGCAGTACTTC
CASSIMATGAYEQYF
>TRBV7-8|TRBD1|TRBJ1-6|few
TGTGCCAGCAGCTTAAACAGGGGGGCTGGGTCACCCCTCCACTTT
CASSLNRGAGSPLHF
>TRBV25-1|.|TRBJ2-3|.
TGTGCCAGCAGTGAATTCAGGATTTCAGATACGCAGTATTTT
CASSEFRISDTQYF
>TRBV6-5|.|TRBJ2-6|.
TGTGCCAGCGCTCTGGGCAGGGGATTGACCAACGTCCTGACTTTC
CASALGRGLTNVLTF
>TRBV6-5|.|TRBJ1-5|.
TGTGCCAGCAGATGGGACATGAGCAATCAGCCCCAGCATTTT
CASRWDMSNQPQHF
>TRBV10-3|TRBD2|TRBJ2-3|.
TGTGCCATCAGTGAGTCGGCTAGCGGGGGTGATACGCAGTATTTT
CAISESASGGDTQYF
>TRBV6-4|.|TRBJ1-2|.
TGTGCCAGCAGTTCCACAGGGAGGGCTAACTATGGCTACACCTTC
CASSSTGRANYGYTF
>TRBV5-4|TRBD1|TRBJ1-3|.
TGTGCCAGCAGCCAAGGAGGGACAGGGGCGGGAAACACCATATATTTT
CASSQGGTGAGNTIYF
>TRBV6-5|.|TRBJ1-1|.
TGTGCCAGCAGTTACGGGGGGTCCACTGAAGCTTTCTTT
CASSYGGSTEAFF
>TRBV24-1|TRBD1|TRBJ1-3|once
TGTGCCACCAGTGATGGGACAGGAATCTCTGGAAACACCATATATTTT
CATSDGTGISGNTIYF
>TRBV6-2/TRBV6-3|TRBD1|TRBJ1-5|.
TGTGCCAGCAGTTACTCTTCCCTCTCCCGTTTTGGGACAGATTTCAATCAGCCCCAGCATTTT
CASSYSSLSRFGTDFNQPQHF
>TRBV5-1|.|TRBJ1-6|few
TGCGCCAGCAGCTTGGCCGGGAGCTCCTATAATTCACCCCTCCACTTT
CASSLAGSSYNSPLHF
>TRBV7-2|TRBD1|TRBJ1-2|.
TGTGCCAGCACCCCAGGGACAGGGGCCTATGGCTACACCTTC
CASTPGTGAYGYTF
>TRBV7-2|.|TRBJ1-3|.
TGTGCCAGCAGCTTAGGGGGGACTTCTGGAAACACCATATATTTT
CASSLGGTSGNTIYF
>TRBV7-2|TRBD2|TRBJ2-7|few
TGTGCCAGCAGCCCGACTAGCGGATCCTACGAGCAGTACTTC
CASSPTSGSYEQYF
>TRBV14|.|TRBJ2-3|once
TGTGCCAGCAGCCAAGATGCAGGGGCCCCGAATACGCAGTATTTT
CASSQDAGAPNTQYF
>TRBV10-1|.|TRBJ2-1|.
TGCGCCAGCAGTGAGGCCACCCTGAGGGATGAGCAGTTCTTC
CASSEATLRDEQFF
>TRBV4-1|.|TRBJ1-1|.
TGCGCCAGCAGCCAAGTCCCGTCGTACACTGAAGCTTTCTTT
CASSQVPSYTEAFF
>TRBV5-1|.|TRBJ2-1|.
TGCGCCAGCAGCTTGGGACTAGTCGACAATGAGCAGTTCTTC
CASSLGLVDNEQFF
>TRBV5-1|.|TRBJ2-3|.
TGCGCCAGCGCCCCGACACCTTTGGACACAGATACGCAGTATTTT
CASAPTPLDTDTQYF
>TRBV6-5|TRBD1|TRBJ1-1|.
TGTGCCAGCAGTTACTCGGGACAGGGGGCAACTGAAGCTTTCTTT
CASSYSGQGATEAFF
>TRBV7-9|.|TRBJ2-7|once
TGTGCCAGCAGCCACGGAGTCCTAGTGGTGTACGAGCAGTACTTC
CASSHGVLVVYEQYF
>TRBV27|TRBD1|TRBJ1-2|once
TGTGCCAGCAGTCGGGGACAGGGGTATGGCTACACCTTC
CASSRGQGYGYTF
>TRBV19|TRBD2|TRBJ2-3|few
TGTGCCAGTAGTACACACGGGGGGTCCGAGCAGTATTTT
CASSTHGGSEQYF
>TRBV18|TRBD1|TRBJ2-6|once
TGTGCCAGCTCGCCGAAGTATTCCGGGACAGGGGGTACTGGGGCCAACGTCCTGACTTTC
CASSPKYSGTGGTGANVLTF
>TRBV27|TRBD1|TRBJ1-4|.
TGTGCCAGCACCCGACAGGGCCCTAATGAAAAACTGTTTTTT
CASTRQGPNEKLFF
>TRBV5-6|TRBD2|TRBJ2-4|once
TGTGCCAGCAGCTTGGCCTTGCTAGCGGGGGGTAACATTCAGTACTTC
CASSLALLAGGNIQYF
>TRBV13|.|TRBJ2-1|.
TGTGCCAGCAGCTCCGGGGGTGGGGCTGAGCAGTTCTTC
CASSSGGGAEQFF
>TRBV5-1|TRBD1|TRBJ2-1|.
TGCGCCAGCAGCCCGGGACAGCCGATATACAATGAGCAGTTCTTC
CASSPGQPIYNEQFF
>TRBV7-9|TRBD2|TRBJ2-1|.
TGTGCCAGCAGGGCTCTGAGCGGGAGAAGGGATGAGCAGTTCTTC
CASRALSGRRDEQFF
>TRBV5-1|.|TRBJ2-5|.
TGCGCCAGCAGTAACCCTAGGCTAGAGACCCAGTACTTC
CASSNPRLETQYF
>TRBV28|.|TRBJ2-1|.
TGTGCCAGCAGTCCCGGCAATGAGCAGTTCTTC
CASSPGNEQFF
>TRBV27|TRBD1|TRBJ2-2|.
TGTGCCAGCAGTCCCTCGGGACAGCTTAACACCGGGGAGCTGTTTTTT
CASSPSGQLNTGELFF
>TRBV3-1/TRBV3-2|.|TRBJ2-3|.
TGTGCCAGCAGCCAATCCAGGACTCGGGGAGTGGATACGCAGTATTTT
CASSQSRTRGVDTQYF
>TRBV19|.|TRBJ1-1|.
TGTGCCAGTAGTATCGAGATCAACACTGAAGCTTTCTTT
CASSIEINTEAFF
>TRBV14|.|TRBJ1-2|.
TGTGCCAGCAGCCAAGAAACTATCAGGGGTTATGGCTACACCTTC
CASSQETIRGYGYTF
>TRBV21-1|.|TRBJ2-2|.
TGTGCCAGCAGCAAAGCCCGACAGCTCGCGAACACCGGGGAGCTGTTTTTT
CASSKARQLANTGELFF
>TRBV5-3|TRBD1|TRBJ1-2|.
TGTGCCAGAAGTAACCGGGACAGATATGGCTACACCTTC
CARSNRDRYGYTF
>TRBV6-5|TRBD1|TRBJ1-2|.
TGTGCCAGCAGCCAAGGGTTACAGGGGGCCTATGGCTACACCTTC
CASSQGLQGAYGYTF
>TRBV25-1|.|TRBJ1-1|.
TGTGCCAGCAGCGCTCCAAAGGGGGTCTTTACTGAAGCTTTCTTT
CASSAPKGVFTEAFF
>TRBV11-2|TRBD2|TRBJ2-1|.
TGTGCCAGCAGCTTAACCCCGTATAGCGGGAGAGGTACCAATGAGCAGTTCTTC
CASSLTPYSGRGTNEQFF
>TRBV10-3|.|TRBJ2-1|.
TGTGCCATCAGTGTAGGGGATGAGCAGTTCTTC
CAISVGDEQFF
>TRBV19|.|TRBJ2-1|.
TGTGCCAGTGGGAGCGGAGGCCCAACGGATGAGCAGTTCTTC
CASGSGGPTDEQFF
>TRBV5-4|TRBD2|TRBJ2-7|.
TGTGCCAGCAGCCAGTCGGGGGGGGTCTACGAGCAGTACTTC
CASSQSGGVYEQYF
>TRBV24-1|.|TRBJ2-1|once
TGTGCCACCAGTGAAGCCCGGGGTTACAATGAGCAGTTCTTC
CATSEARGYNEQFF
>TRBV7-9|TRBD2|TRBJ2-5|.
TGTGCCAGCAGCTTAGTGACTAGCGGGGTTCCGGAGACCCAGTACTTC
CASSLVTSGVPETQYF